This TCR beta chain was documented in a study of technical replicates of blood from a few donors (TCRdb year 2017). The germline V gene encodes CDR1 WNHNN and CDR2 SYGVQD (reference sequence). From cysteine to phenylalanine, the CDR3 is 13 amino acids long. The retained sequence is limited to the CDR3, 39 bases, with the frame set at the first base. Trimming leaves V shorter by 4 bases and J shorter by 7 bases, with the junction holding 5 bases beyond the gene matches. The library was generated by the immunoSEQ multiplex PCR assay. Here the immuneACCESS table is served through TCRdb, limited to in-frame sequences with V and J called. Missing clones are a known gap in these copies; in checked studies unresolved V genes cover under half, and the rest lacks a known reason. Present in this sample are 70,000 to 75,000 clones, around 93% of which were seen just once. 0.2% to 0.3% of the sample belongs to the ten largest clones.

As for this clone: The antigen it binds to is not known. No quality values exist for individual bases; no much larger clone is one base distant.

In this chain, TRBV10-1 is recombined with TRBJ1-1; TRBD1 matches 8 bases in the middle. This receptor was identified in a human donor in good health. Sequenced sample: T cells isolated from PBMCs. The sequenced DNA is TGCGCCAGCAGTGCCGGGACAGGAGTTGAAGCTTTCTTT. This sequence encodes CASSAGTGVEAFF.